This paragraph covers one T cell receptor beta chain sequence. The antigen is not known. The junction differs from germline at one of its ends, possibly a read error. The PCR contained 60 Vbeta and 13 Jbeta primers. Study processing details: Later work found around 85 million unique TCR beta chains, with some 11 million shared. Sequencing used immunoSEQ multiplex PCR; TCRdb keeps in-frame clones, though not all of them. That table gives V, J and clone size, and the DNA gave D and trimming. This sample contains about 140,000 clones. CDR3 length equals 15 residues. CDR1 and CDR2 (germline): LGHNT, FRNRAP. The data were obtained in a study of cytomegalovirus exposure and HLA in healthy donors. Study at large: Clustering assigned over 70% of the roughly 430 genotyped donors to the Caucasian-associated ancestry cluster. Study-level results: Reports indicate that TCR beta sequences accurately predicted the HLA-A and HLA-B alleles of most subjects. Highest at DRB1 and lowest at HLA-C, TCR association rates differed among HLA loci in a later analysis.

The genes are TRBV12-5 and TRBJ2-3, with 10 bases lining up with TRBD2. The sequence came from a woman aged 18-29 years in good health and CMV-seronegative. Sequenced sample: PBMCs. For the CDR3, the DNA is TGTGCTAGTGGACCTAGCGGGAGCCCCACAAATACGCAGTATTTT. Its protein is CASGPSGSPTNTQYF.